This T cell receptor beta chain was identified in a study of T cell changes during pregnancy in multiple sclerosis. The method was immunoSEQ multiplex PCR; TCRdb's version includes in-frame clones alone and lacks a portion of them. Of 35,000 to 55,000 clones listed, 90% to 95% were seen once; the top ten hold 2% to 2.5%. Germline CDR1 SEHNR, CDR2 FQNEAQ (reference sequence). The V gene end was trimmed by 6 bases and the J gene end by 0 bases; junction bases not matched to a gene: 3. The CDR3 spans 16 residues. The chain recombines TRBV7-9 with TRBJ2-3, with 13 bases fitting TRBD2. The receptor's source is a female donor with multiple sclerosis, enrolled in a pregnancy study. The sample here was peripheral blood, taken in the third trimester of pregnancy. In DNA form, the CDR3 reads TGTGCCAGCAGGGGGACTAGCGGGGACAGCACAGATACGCAGTATTTT. Encoded protein: CASRGTSGDSTDTQYF. The whole variable domain, remainder taken from reference TRBV7-9 and TRBJ2-3, is DTGVSQNPRHKITKRGQNVTFRCDPISEHNRLYWYRQTLGQGPEFLTYFQNEAQLEKSRLLSDRFSAERPKGSFSTLEIQRTEQGDSAMYLCASRGTSGDSTDTQYFGPGTRLTVL.